Listed here are 13 T cell receptor beta chains from one sample, sequenced in a study of blood T cell repertoires in COVID-19. Sequenced by immunoSEQ multiplex PCR; TCRdb stores in-frame clones only, minus some. This table has 150,000 to 200,000 clones, less than 90% appearing once. Sequenced input: peripheral blood. The receptors come from a woman between 65 and 79 years old with COVID-19, enrolled during active disease.

This sequence joins TRBV2 and TRBJ2-3; TRBD1 matches 7 bases. Germline V CDR1 and CDR2: SNHLY, FYNNEI. The CDR3 runs 15 residues. Trimming removed 6 bases from V and 0 bases from J; junction bases left unmatched: 6. The CDR3 coding sequence is TGTGCCAGCAGGCCGGACAGGTCTAGCACAGATACGCAGTATTTT. Translation gives CASRPDRSSTDTQYF.

This chain connects TRBV12-3 or TRBV12-4 to TRBJ1-1; D uncertain. Trimming left V 5 bases short and J 4 bases short, with 5 bases between. CDR3 length: 11 residues. CDR3 loop: CASSPSTEAFF. In DNA, the CDR3 is TGTGCCAGCAGTCCGAGCACTGAAGCTTTCTTT.

The table lists this clone with a count of one. This chain uses TRBV28 with TRBJ1-2, with D unclear. This CDR3 has 13 residues. Trimming removed 7 bases from V and 4 bases from J, with 13 bases in between. From germline, CDR1 is MDHEN and CDR2 SYDVKM. Here the CDR3 reads CASIPSEGYGYTF. Written as DNA, the CDR3 is TGTGCCAGCATTCCCTCGGAGGGCTATGGCTACACCTTC.

On this clone: At one end the junction does not follow the germline gene, possibly because of a read error. This rearrangement joins TRBV6-6 to TRBJ2-4, with a possible D match to TRBD1 (5 bases). The germline V gene has CDR1 MNHNY and CDR2 SVGAGI (reference sequence). CDR3 size: 14 residues. The CDR3 sequence: CASSDSAGKSIQYF. The CDR3 coding sequence is TGTGCCAGCTCAGATTCGGCAGGGAAAAGCATTCAGTACTTC.

This chain joins TRBV7-9 and TRBJ2-5; D may be TRBD2 (5 bases). Trimming cost V 5 bases and J 4 bases, with 14 bases left between them. Germline V gene data show CDR1 as SEHNR and CDR2 as FQNEAQ (reference sequence). The CDR3 has 14 residues. CDR3 residues: CASSPEGIGETQYF. CDR3 in DNA: TGTGCCAGCAGCCCAGAGGGAATCGGAGAGACCCAGTACTTC.

The chain carries TRBV9 and TRBJ2-1; 7 positions match TRBD1. Germline values: CDR1 SGDLS, CDR2 YYNGEE. V was clipped by 4 bases and J by 9 bases; unmatched bases: 16. The CDR3 spans 16 residues. Here the CDR3 DNA reads TGTGCCAGCAGCCTCGGACAGGCTATGATTGTAGGTGAGCAGTTCTTC. Its protein product is CASSLGQAMIVGEQFF.

The V gene is TRBV5-1, the J gene TRBJ2-6, with a possible D match to TRBD1 (5 bases). The CDR3 is 14 amino acids. Trimming removed 5 bases from V and 0 bases from J, with 6 bases in between. Germline CDR1 reads SGHRS; CDR2 reads YFSETQ. CDR3 amino acids: CASSQGSGANVLTF. The CDR3 region has the DNA TGCGCCAGCAGTCAGGGCTCTGGGGCCAACGTCCTGACTTTC.

The chain employs TRBV15 and TRBJ2-7; the D gene is possibly TRBD2 (6 bases). Per the germline V gene, CDR1 is LNHNV and CDR2 is YYDKDF (reference sequence). The CDR3 spans 13 residues. The ends were cut back, 5 bases at V and 0 bases at J, with 8 bases in the middle. The CDR3: CATSRDFSYEQYF. For the CDR3, the DNA is TGTGCCACCAGCCGGGACTTCTCCTACGAGCAGTACTTC.

This clone was found a few times. DNA for the CDR3: TGTGCCAGCATCCTTCGGACAGGAGCCTTATATGGCTACACCTTC. It is translated as CASILRTGALYGYTF. V and J are TRBV28 and TRBJ1-2, with 7 bases fitting TRBD1. This CDR3 has 15 residues. V shed 7 bases, J shed 5 bases, and the junction held 13 bases outside the gene matches. The germline CDR1 and CDR2 sequences are MDHEN and SYDVKM.

The chain combines TRBV2 with TRBJ1-1; D gene uncertain. The CDR3 totals 14 residues. The germline gives CDR1 SNHLY, CDR2 FYNNEI. The V end lost 0 bases, the J end lost 4 bases, and 9 bases lay between the germline ends. The CDR3 nucleotides are TGTGCCAGCAGTGAAGCGCCCCGCGGCACTGAAGCTTTCTTT. Protein product: CASSEAPRGTEAFF.

V is TRBV18 and J is TRBJ2-7, with 7 bases fitting TRBD2. J gave up 2 bases and V 1 base, and 8 bases lay outside the gene matches. This CDR3 contains 16 residues. From germline, CDR1 is KGHSH and CDR2 LQKENI. This CDR3 reads CASSPQSGEVTYEQYF. The CDR3 DNA follows: TGTGCCAGCTCACCACAGAGCGGGGAGGTTACCTACGAGCAGTACTTC.

V is TRBV25-1 and J is TRBJ2-4, with a weak D call TRBD2 (6 bases). V lost 1 base to trimming and J lost 0 bases, with 13 bases between them. In germline, CDR1 is MGHDK, CDR2 SYGVNS. The CDR3 is made up of 17 amino acids. CDR3 residues: CASSESTGGLAKNIQYF. CDR3 sequence (DNA): TGTGCCAGCAGTGAATCTACCGGGGGACTAGCCAAAAACATTCAGTACTTC. Full variable domain (rest looked up from reference TRBV25-1 and TRBJ2-4): EADIYQTPRYLVIGTGKKITLECSQTMGHDKMYWYQQDPGMELHLIHYSYGVNSTEKGDLSSESTVSRIRTEHFPLTLESARPSHTSQYLCASSESTGGLAKNIQYFGAGTRLSVL.

This clone was observed a few times. The chain links TRBV21-1 to TRBJ2-5; the D call TRBD1 from the table was never checked on the DNA. TRBV21-1 is a documented pseudogene. The CDR3 is 16 amino acids. DNA for the CDR3: TGTGCCAGCAGCAGTCACCGGGACAGGGTCCAAGAGACCCAGTACTTC. This codes for CASSSHRDRVQETQYF.